A single sample is the source of the 14 T cell receptor beta chains below, sequenced in a study of Ad26.COV2.S vaccination and SARS-CoV-2 variants. Treatment noted: over 15 received Ad26.COV2.S at low or high dose, single or two shots; 5 received placebo; per-sample allocation not given. Vaccine and placebo recipients were sampled on day 63 after the first injection. Profiled with immunoSEQ multiplex PCR; TCRdb holds only in-frame clones, not every one. The sample includes about 350,000 clones, less than 90% of them seen just once. The source was peripheral blood, collected in a trial of Ad26.COV2.S vaccine versus placebo. These receptors were taken from a person aged 18-65 years who received the Ad26.COV2.S COVID-19 vaccine or a placebo.

The chain employs TRBV12-5 and TRBJ2-1; D might be TRBD2 (5 bases). Germline CDR1 is LGHNT and CDR2 is FRNRAP. The V end was cut by 5 bases, the J end by 7 bases, with 15 bases between. The CDR3 length is 14 residues. This chain's CDR3 is CASGAIEGGNEQFF. The CDR3 bases are TGTGCTAGTGGTGCCATCGAGGGTGGGAATGAGCAGTTCTTC. Full variable domain (outside the CDR3, taken from reference TRBV12-5 and TRBJ2-1): DARVTQTPRHKVTEMGQEVTMRCQPILGHNTVFWYRQTMMQGLELLAYFRNRAPLDDSGMPKDRFSAEMPDATLATLKIQPSEPRDSAVYFCASGAIEGGNEQFFGPGTRLTVL.

This clone was observed once. The chain is built from TRBV3-1 (or the pseudogene TRBV3-2) and TRBJ1-3, with D tentatively TRBD1 (5 bases). This CDR3 is built from 17 residues. Germline assignment: CDR1 LGHDT and CDR2 YNNKEL (reference sequence). V was shortened by 8 bases and J by 2 bases, with 22 bases between the two germline ends. CDR3 in DNA: TGTGCCAGCGAATTCGGTCTTAGGGGCTCCACTGGAAACACCATATATTTT. Residues: CASEFGLRGSTGNTIYF.

The J gene is TRBJ1-1, the V gene TRBV5-1; D unclear. The CDR3 consists of 14 residues. Germline CDR1 and CDR2: SGHRS and YFSETQ. Deletions cut 4 bases from V and 1 base from J, with 11 bases between. The CDR3 region is CASSGRTENTEAFF. Written as DNA, the CDR3 is TGCGCCAGCAGCGGGAGGACGGAGAACACTGAAGCTTTCTTT.

This clone was observed a single time. The chain joins TRBV30 to TRBJ2-5; TRBD1 matches at 7 bases. With 8 bases clipped from V and 5 bases from J, the junction kept 20 bases outside the gene matches. Germline V gene lookup returns CDR1 GTSNPN and CDR2 SVGIG (reference sequence). This CDR3 has 16 residues. The CDR3 region is CAGTPEYRGSRETQYF. DNA of the CDR3: TGTGCCGGCACCCCCGAGTACAGGGGAAGTAGGGAGACCCAGTACTTC.

V and J are TRBV27 and TRBJ1-4; D remains ambiguous. Germline CDR1 is MNHEY and CDR2 is SMNVEV (reference sequence). The CDR3 is made up of 14 amino acids. V was trimmed by 6 bases and J by 1 base, leaving 9 bases between them. CDR3 amino acids: CASSEFGTNEKLFF. The CDR3 bases are TGTGCCAGCAGCGAGTTTGGAACTAATGAAAAACTGTTTTTT.

The chain combines TRBV18 with TRBJ1-6; TRBD1 might be the D (6 bases). Deletions cut 3 bases from V and 10 bases from J, with 13 bases between. The germline V gene has CDR1 KGHSH and CDR2 LQKENI. This CDR3 region has 14 residues. CDR3 sequence reads: CASSPGGLGSPLHF. In nucleotides, the CDR3 is TGTGCCAGCTCACCCGGGGGCTTGGGGTCACCCCTCCACTTT.

This clone was observed a few times. The chain uses TRBV7-3 and TRBJ1-2, with D possibly TRBD1 on 5 matching bases. Germline V lookup: CDR1 SGHTA, CDR2 FQGTGA. CDR3 size: 14 residues. V was pared by 3 bases and J by 3 bases, with 11 bases between. As DNA, the CDR3 is TGTGCCAGCAGCTTGGGGCCGCGGGACTATGGCTACACCTTC. This codes for CASSLGPRDYGYTF. Using reference TRBV7-3 and TRBJ1-2 for the parts outside the CDR3, the full variable domain is GAGVSQTPSNKVTEKGKYVELRCDPISGHTALYWYRQSLGQGPEFLIYFQGTGAADDSGLPNDRFFAVRPEGSVSTLKIQRTERGDSAVYLCASSLGPRDYGYTFGSGTRLTVV.

The chain carries TRBV7-8 and TRBJ2-5, with TRBD2 matching 14 bases. Germline V gene data show CDR1 as SGHVS and CDR2 as FQNEAQ. The CDR3 is 19 amino acids. With 4 bases clipped from V and 2 bases from J, the junction kept 12 bases outside the gene matches. CDR3 loop: CASSSHHRRLAGGQETQYF. CDR3 DNA: TGTGCCAGCAGCTCCCACCACCGAAGACTAGCGGGGGGGCAAGAGACCCAGTACTTC.

This chain joins TRBV7-8 and TRBJ2-7; 8 positions agree with TRBD1. V lost 1 base to trimming and J lost 2 bases; unmatched junction nucleotides: 10. Germline-derived CDR1 and CDR2 are SGHVS and FQNEAQ. This CDR3 contains 17 residues. The CDR3 region is CASSLDSRTGLTYEQYF. The CDR3 DNA reads as TGTGCCAGCAGCTTAGATTCACGGACAGGGCTAACCTACGAGCAGTACTTC.

This rearrangement joins TRBV11-2 to TRBJ2-1; D is unresolved. The CDR3 runs to 13 residues. Trimming took off 5 bases at V and 6 bases at J, with 11 bases between the two ends. Germline loops: CDR1 SGHAT, CDR2 FQNNGV. CDR3 sequence: CASSPLGLNEQFF. The CDR3 region has the DNA TGTGCCAGCAGCCCCCTCGGGCTCAATGAGCAGTTCTTC.

V gene TRBV5-6 combines with J gene TRBJ2-1, with 8 positions matching TRBD1. The ends lost 2 bases at V and 6 bases at J; junction bases unmatched: 7. Germline CDR1 reads SGHDT; CDR2 reads YYEEEE. The CDR3 has 15 amino acids. The CDR3 bases are TGTGCCAGCAGCTTAGGCCAGGGGGCAGGCAATGAGCAGTTCTTC. As protein: CASSLGQGAGNEQFF. The full variable domain, in which reference TRBV5-6 and TRBJ2-1 provide the parts outside the CDR3, is DAGVTQSPTHLIKTRGQQVTLRCSPKSGHDTVSWYQQALGQGPQFIFQYYEEEERQRGNFPDRFSGHQFPNYSSELNVNALLLGDSALYLCASSLGQGAGNEQFFGPGTRLTVL.

This clone is a singleton in its sample. The chain couples TRBV28 to TRBJ1-2; tentatively, D is TRBD1 (5 bases). Germline V gene sequence: CDR1 MDHEN, CDR2 SYDVKM. CDR3 length: 15 residues. V gave up 6 bases and J gave up 8 bases, with 22 bases separating them. The DNA for the CDR3 is TGTGCCAGCAGCGAGGCGTCAGCGGGACTCCGGGGCTACACCTTC. Translation gives CASSEASAGLRGYTF.

The V gene is TRBV30, the J gene TRBJ2-7; D not certain. Trimming took 0 bases from V and 2 from J, leaving 8 bases between them. Per germline, CDR1 GTSNPN and CDR2 SVGIG (reference sequence). The length of the CDR3 is 13 residues. The CDR3 is CAWSVLGTYEQYF. The CDR3 coding sequence is TGTGCCTGGAGTGTACTGGGCACCTACGAGCAGTACTTC.

The V gene is TRBV6-2 or TRBV6-3, the J gene TRBJ2-5; D may match TRBD1 or TRBD2 (5 bases each). Germline V lookup: CDR1 MNHEY, CDR2 SVGEGT. Trimming shortened V by 5 bases and J by 4 bases, and 20 bases separated the two germline ends. This CDR3 is built from 16 residues. CDR3 in DNA: TGTGCCAGCAGTCCCCGGACACTAGGCTGGGGAGAGACCCAGTACTTC. Its protein is CASSPRTLGWGETQYF.